The 32 T cell receptor beta chains reported below all come from one sample, sequenced in a study of cytotoxic CD8 clonotypes in ibrutinib-treated CLL (dated by TCRdb to the early 2020s). Explained via the paper, the time point label denotes: 20 to 25 months on ibrutinib. Library preparation was by the immunoSEQ multiplex PCR assay. TCRdb stores this immuneACCESS table with in-frame sequences only. Part of the clones is absent; in the studies checked, under half of the shortfall reflects unresolved V genes, and no reason is known for the rest. Here the sample has over 95,000 clones; 58% occur a single time. The ten largest make up 37% of the sample. Material: PBMCs, obtained after 24 months of ibrutinib treatment. These receptors were collected from a human donor with chronic lymphocytic leukemia.

V gene TRBV7-2 combines with J gene TRBJ1-6; the D gene is possibly TRBD1 (5 bases). This CDR3 contains 15 residues. Germline CDR1 reads SGHTA; CDR2 reads FQGNSA. V was cut by 0 bases and J by 7 bases, with 10 bases left in between. CDR3 in amino acids: CASSLAPQGNSPLHF. CDR3 DNA sequence: TGTGCCAGCAGCTTAGCCCCGCAGGGAAATTCACCCCTCCACTTT.

The chain employs TRBV30 and TRBJ2-5; the D gene is possibly TRBD2 (5 bases). V lost 1 base, J lost 4 bases, and 10 bases lay in between. There are 13 residues in the CDR3. Germline V gene lookup returns CDR1 GTSNPN and CDR2 SVGIG (reference sequence). CDR3 coding DNA: TGTGCCTGGAGTGGGGGAGCCAGAGAGACCCAGTACTTC. It translates to CAWSGGARETQYF.

The genes are TRBV5-4 and TRBJ2-3; 7 bases are a match to TRBD1. Germline loops: CDR1 SGHNT, CDR2 YYREEE (reference sequence). V gave up 1 base and J gave up 2 bases; unmatched junction bases: 7. The CDR3 loop spans 16 amino acids. In nucleotides, the CDR3 is TGTGCCAGCAGCTTGTACCGAGGGGGCCCCACAGATACGCAGTATTTT. Translated: CASSLYRGGPTDTQYF.

The chain combines TRBV7-2 with TRBJ2-7; D not resolved. Germline V gene lookup returns CDR1 SGHTA and CDR2 FQGNSA. V dropped 0 bases and J dropped 2 bases, with 8 bases sitting between them. The length of the CDR3 is 14 residues. The CDR3 DNA is TGTGCCAGCAGCTTAGCTACAAGCGCCTACGAGCAGTACTTC. It yields the protein CASSLATSAYEQYF.

The chain combines TRBV2 with TRBJ2-7, with 10 bases lining up with TRBD1. Germline V CDR1 and CDR2: SNHLY, FYNNEI. The CDR3 consists of 13 residues. V shed 6 bases and J 9 bases; nucleotides not matched to a gene: 8. CDR3 residues: CASSADRGRGQYF. CDR3 in DNA: TGTGCCAGCAGCGCCGACAGGGGGCGCGGGCAGTACTTC.

The CDR3 region is CSVAEGTDTQYF. In DNA, the CDR3 is TGCAGCGTAGCTGAGGGAACAGATACGCAGTATTTT. V is TRBV29-1 and J is TRBJ2-3, with a weak D call TRBD2 (5 bases). From germline, CDR1 is SQVTM and CDR2 ANQGSEA. The CDR3 has 12 amino acids. Trimming stripped 6 bases from V and 3 bases from J, with 10 bases between.

This clone was picked up a small number of times. The V call is TRBV2, the J call TRBJ1-6; no clear D gene. Trimming cost V 3 bases and J 6 bases, with 6 bases left between them. The length of the CDR3 is 13 residues. Per the germline V gene, CDR1 is SNHLY and CDR2 is FYNNEI. The CDR3 bases are TGTGCCAGCAGTGAGGCGCCTAATTCACCCCTCCACTTT. It is translated as CASSEAPNSPLHF. Complete variable domain (other parts from reference TRBV2 and TRBJ1-6): EPEVTQTPSHQVTQMGQEVILRCVPISNHLYFYWYRQILGQKVEFLVSFYNNEISEKSEIFDDQFSVERPDGSNFTLKIRSTKLEDSAMYFCASSEAPNSPLHFGNGTRLTVT.

The chain is built from TRBV9 and TRBJ2-5; D might be TRBD2 (7 bases). The CDR3 covers 17 residues. Per the germline V gene, CDR1 is SGDLS and CDR2 is YYNGEE. Trimming shortened V by 4 bases and J by 2 bases, and 21 bases separated the two germline ends. The CDR3 sequence: CASSPRLGGAKQETQYF. The CDR3 DNA reads as TGTGCCAGCAGCCCCCGTTTGGGGGGGGCTAAACAAGAGACCCAGTACTTC.

CDR3 protein: CASSLLAGGRDTQYF. CDR3 coding DNA: TGTGCCAGCAGCTTGTTAGCGGGGGGGCGGGATACGCAGTATTTT. The chain joins TRBV7-8 to TRBJ2-3; 11 bases map to TRBD2. V lost 3 bases to trimming and J lost 6 bases; unmatched junction nucleotides: 5. Germline CDR1 SGHVS, CDR2 FQNEAQ. CDR3 length: 15 amino acids.

This clone was seen only a few times. This chain links TRBV6-1 with TRBJ1-5, with D perhaps matching TRBD1 (6 bases). Trimming removed 7 bases at V and 11 bases at J, with 24 bases between. Germline CDR1 is MNHNS and CDR2 is SASEGT. This CDR3 has 15 amino acids. CDR3 DNA: TGTGCCAGCATGGCACCGACAGGATCAACTTCGGCCCAGCATTTT. The encoded protein is CASMAPTGSTSAQHF.

The CDR3 spells CASSPGQGAGANVLTF. CDR3 coding DNA: TGTGCCAGCAGCCCCGGACAGGGAGCTGGGGCCAACGTCCTGACTTTC. The chain combines TRBV7-2 with TRBJ2-6; 8 bases map to TRBD1. There are 16 residues in the CDR3. Per the germline V gene, CDR1 is SGHTA and CDR2 is FQGNSA. V lost 5 bases and J lost 2; bases outside the gene matches: 5.

V usage is TRBV6-6 and J usage is TRBJ1-2; TRBD1 matches at 8 bases. The germline V gene encodes CDR1 MNHNY and CDR2 SVGAGI (reference sequence). This CDR3 has 13 amino acids. V gave up 6 bases and J gave up 7 bases; unmatched junction bases: 7. DNA of the CDR3: TGTGCCAGCAGACGACAGGGGTCCTTTGGCTACACCTTC. The encoded protein is CASRRQGSFGYTF.

A single count supports this clone. This rearrangement joins TRBV18 to TRBJ1-4; 9 bases fit TRBD1. V lost 3 bases to trimming and J lost 15 bases; unmatched junction nucleotides: 8. Germline loops: CDR1 KGHSH, CDR2 LQKENI. This CDR3 has 13 residues. The chain's CDR3 is CASSPQGQGSLFF. CDR3 in DNA: TGTGCCAGCTCACCCCAGGGACAGGGTTCGTTGTTTTTT.

The chain links TRBV6-1 to TRBJ1-3; the D is unclear. V lost 6 bases and J lost 0, with 9 bases in between. From germline, CDR1 is MNHNS and CDR2 SASEGT. The CDR3 contains 14 residues. The CDR3: CASRPTNSGNTIYF. The CDR3 coding sequence is TGTGCCAGCAGACCGACCAACTCTGGAAACACCATATATTTT.

This clone appeared a single time. This chain uses TRBV5-1 with TRBJ2-1; TRBD1 aligns across 7 bases. The germline CDR1 and CDR2 sequences are SGHRS and YFSETQ. After removal of 3 bases from V and 7 bases from J, the junction contained 10 bases not matched to a gene. The CDR3 sequence is 15 residues long. CDR3 coding DNA: TGCGCCAGCAGCTCAGAACCGCGCAGGGGGAATGAGCAGTTCTTC. Amino acid sequence: CASSSEPRRGNEQFF.

J is TRBJ2-1 and V is TRBV5-1, with 11 bases identical to TRBD2. This CDR3 is 19 amino acids long. The J segment lost 6 bases and the V segment lost 2 bases, leaving 16 bases of the junction unmatched. Germline V lookup: CDR1 SGHRS, CDR2 YFSETQ. The CDR3: CASSFTVSQTSGAFNEQFF. The CDR3 DNA is TGCGCCAGCAGCTTTACGGTTTCGCAGACTAGCGGGGCGTTCAATGAGCAGTTCTTC.

The chain employs TRBV11-1 and TRBJ2-3; 9 bases line up with TRBD1. The CDR3 length is 15 residues. The germline V gene has CDR1 SGHAT and CDR2 FQDESV (reference sequence). J was trimmed by 1 base and V by 1 base; bases with no gene match: 0. Written as DNA, the CDR3 is TGTGCCAGCAGCTTAGGGGACAGGGGCACAGATACGCAGTATTTT. Its protein product is CASSLGDRGTDTQYF.

This clone has more than one count but fewer than ten. V is TRBV2 and J is TRBJ2-5; D unresolved. The germline V gene has CDR1 SNHLY and CDR2 FYNNEI. The CDR3 is 12 residues long. V lost 7 bases, J lost 0 bases, and 6 bases lay in between. CDR3 protein: CASKANQETQYF. Written as DNA, the CDR3 is TGTGCCAGCAAAGCAAACCAAGAGACCCAGTACTTC.

The CDR3 nucleotides read TGTGCCAGCAGTTACTCGCTTGGGGGGGGTCAGCCCCAGCATTTT. It translates to CASSYSLGGGQPQHF. V usage is TRBV6-6 and J usage is TRBJ1-5; TRBD1 might be the D (5 bases). The V end was cut by 0 bases, the J end by 6 bases, with 12 bases between. CDR3 length equals 15 residues. CDR1 and CDR2 (germline): MNHNY, SVGAGI (reference sequence).

The DNA for the CDR3 is TGTGCCACCAGCGAGGGGGGTGGAAGTCGTAGCAATCAGCCCCAGCATTTT. This gives the protein CATSEGGGSRSNQPQHF. The chain employs TRBV15 and TRBJ1-5, with a weak D call TRBD1 (6 bases). The length of the CDR3 is 17 residues. Germline loops: CDR1 LNHNV, CDR2 YYDKDF (reference sequence). Trimming took off 5 bases at V and 0 bases at J, with 17 bases between the two ends. The full variable domain, its missing parts supplied by reference TRBV15 and TRBJ1-5, is DAMVIQNPRYQVTQFGKPVTLSCSQTLNHNVMYWYQQKSSQAPKLLFHYYDKDFNNEADTPDNFQSRRPNTSFCFLDIRSPGLGDTAMYLCATSEGGGSRSNQPQHFGDGTRLSIL.

Only a few counts were recorded for this clone. The rearrangement links TRBV7-2 to TRBJ2-7; D uncertain. The germline V gene has CDR1 SGHTA and CDR2 FQGNSA. The CDR3 totals 13 residues. V lost 3 bases, J lost 4 bases, and 10 bases lay in between. The CDR3 nucleotides are TGTGCCAGCAGCTTTACGGCTGGTTACGAGCAGTACTTC. It translates to CASSFTAGYEQYF.

Worth noting for this clone: The same CDR3 can be traced to other DNA sequences in this sample. The CDR3 DNA follows: TGTGCCAGCAGCGGAGGGACAGATAATTCACCCCTCCACTTT. It codes for CASSGGTDNSPLHF. This chain uses TRBV9 with TRBJ1-6; 7 nucleotides align to TRBD1. Unmatched junction bases numbered 2, after V lost 3 bases and J lost 5 bases. Germline V gives CDR1 SGDLS, CDR2 YYNGEE. The CDR3 has 14 residues.

This clone appeared once. In DNA, the CDR3 is TGCGCCAGCAGCGGGACGACAGCACCTAATGAAAAACTGTTTTTT. Amino acid sequence: CASSGTTAPNEKLFF. This sequence joins TRBV5-1 and TRBJ1-4, with a weak D call TRBD1 (5 bases). CDR1 and CDR2 from the germline V gene are SGHRS and YFSETQ. CDR3 length equals 15 residues. V lost 4 bases, J lost 3 bases, and 13 bases lay in between.

This chain connects TRBV4-1 to TRBJ1-6; D is ambiguous. The V end lost 1 base, the J end lost 7 bases, and 8 bases lay between the germline ends. This CDR3 spans 14 amino acids. Per germline, CDR1 MGHRA and CDR2 YSYEKL. In DNA form, the CDR3 reads TGCGCCAGCAGCCAAGGGTGGGCGAATTCACCCCTCCACTTT. Translating it yields CASSQGWANSPLHF.

The V gene is TRBV13, the J gene TRBJ1-6; D is unclear. CDR1 PRHDT and CDR2 FYEKMQ come from the germline V gene (reference sequence). This CDR3 comprises 16 residues. The ends were cut back, 5 bases at V and 7 bases at J, with 18 bases in the middle. In nucleotides, the CDR3 is TGTGCCAGCAGCATAGCCACAACAACGGGGAATTCACCCCTCCACTTT. Amino acid sequence: CASSIATTTGNSPLHF. The complete variable domain, with remaining parts taken from reference TRBV13 and TRBJ1-6, reads AAGVIQSPRHLIKEKRETATLKCYPIPRHDTVYWYQQGPGQDPQFLISFYEKMQSDKGSIPDRFSAQQFSDYHSELNMSSLELGDSALYFCASSIATTTGNSPLHFGNGTRLTVT.

The chain employs TRBV4-1 and TRBJ2-2; possibly TRBD2 for D (6 bases). Trimming stripped 4 bases from V and 0 bases from J, with 18 bases between. Germline CDR1 is MGHRA and CDR2 is YSYEKL. The CDR3 is 18 residues long. The CDR3: CASSPTDRGLANTGELFF. In DNA form, the CDR3 reads TGCGCCAGCAGCCCCACAGATCGGGGACTCGCGAACACCGGGGAGCTGTTTTTT.

This rearrangement joins TRBV30 to TRBJ1-6, with TRBD1 matching over 9 bases. The CDR3 sequence is 13 residues long. The germline V gene has CDR1 GTSNPN and CDR2 SVGIG (reference sequence). Germline trimming cut 3 bases from V and 8 bases from J; bases unmatched to any gene: 2. DNA of the CDR3: TGTGCCTGGAGAACAGGGGGCTATTCACCCCTCCACTTT. Residues: CAWRTGGYSPLHF.

This clone was detected only a few times. This chain uses TRBV19 with TRBJ2-5; 7 bases are shared with TRBD2. Trimming cost V 5 bases and J 3 bases; bases outside gene matches: 6. Germline V gene data show CDR1 as LNHDA and CDR2 as SQIVND (reference sequence). The CDR3 extends over 14 amino acids. CDR3 nucleotide sequence: TGTGCCAGTAGTTCCGGACTAGTGGAAGAGACCCAGTACTTC. Protein product: CASSSGLVEETQYF.

J is TRBJ2-1 and V is TRBV2; 10 nucleotides match TRBD2. The V gene end was trimmed by 4 bases and the J gene end by 15 bases; junction bases not matched to a gene: 6. Germline CDR1 is SNHLY and CDR2 is FYNNEI. The length of the CDR3 is 12 residues. The CDR3 loop is CASSANLAGGFF. The CDR3 DNA follows: TGTGCCAGCAGTGCTAACTTAGCGGGGGGGTTCTTC.

Only one count was recorded for this clone. This rearrangement joins TRBV11-3 to TRBJ1-1; D is perhaps TRBD1 (6 bases). This CDR3 is built from 15 residues. Trimming shortened V by 10 bases and J by 2 bases, and 20 bases separated the two germline ends. Germline V CDR1 and CDR2: SGHNT, YENEEA. The CDR3 bases are TGTGCCACCAAAAAGGACAGCGGAACCAACACTGAAGCTTTCTTT. This encodes CATKKDSGTNTEAFF.

The chain carries TRBV7-6 and TRBJ1-6, with a tentative D call TRBD1 (5 bases). Germline assignment: CDR1 SGHVS and CDR2 FNYEAQ. The CDR3 extends over 14 amino acids. V lost 5 bases, J lost 5 bases, and 10 bases lay in between. The CDR3 sequence is CASSPGTNNSPLHF. The CDR3, as DNA: TGTGCCAGCAGCCCCGGGACCAATAATTCACCCCTCCACTTT.

This chain connects TRBV30 to TRBJ2-7, with 9 bases lining up with TRBD1. Per germline, CDR1 GTSNPN and CDR2 SVGIG (reference sequence). The V segment lost 4 bases and the J segment 4 bases; nucleotides outside the gene matches: 14. The CDR3 contains 16 residues. CDR3: CAWNTGTGLGGYEQYF. The CDR3 region has the DNA TGTGCCTGGAACACCGGGACAGGGTTGGGCGGGTACGAGCAGTACTTC. The variable domain in full, with the rest retrieved from reference TRBV30 and TRBJ2-7, is SQTIHQWPATLVQPVGSPLSLECTVEGTSNPNLYWYRQAAGRGLQLLFYSVGIGQISSEVPQNLSASRPQDRQFILSSKKLLLSDSGFYLCAWNTGTGLGGYEQYFGPGTRLTVT.